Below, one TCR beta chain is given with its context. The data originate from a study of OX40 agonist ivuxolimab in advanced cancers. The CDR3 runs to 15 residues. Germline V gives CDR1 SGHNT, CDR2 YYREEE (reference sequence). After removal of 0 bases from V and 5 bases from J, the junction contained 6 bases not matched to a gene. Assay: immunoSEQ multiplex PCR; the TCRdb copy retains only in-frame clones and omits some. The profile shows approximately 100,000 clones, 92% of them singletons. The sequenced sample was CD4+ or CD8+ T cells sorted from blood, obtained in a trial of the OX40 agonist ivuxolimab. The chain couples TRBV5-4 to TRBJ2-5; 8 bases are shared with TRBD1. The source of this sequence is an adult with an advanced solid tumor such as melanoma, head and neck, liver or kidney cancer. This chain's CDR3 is CASSLAGTGSETQYF. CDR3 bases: TGTGCCAGCAGCTTGGCCGGGACAGGCTCTGAGACCCAGTACTTC.